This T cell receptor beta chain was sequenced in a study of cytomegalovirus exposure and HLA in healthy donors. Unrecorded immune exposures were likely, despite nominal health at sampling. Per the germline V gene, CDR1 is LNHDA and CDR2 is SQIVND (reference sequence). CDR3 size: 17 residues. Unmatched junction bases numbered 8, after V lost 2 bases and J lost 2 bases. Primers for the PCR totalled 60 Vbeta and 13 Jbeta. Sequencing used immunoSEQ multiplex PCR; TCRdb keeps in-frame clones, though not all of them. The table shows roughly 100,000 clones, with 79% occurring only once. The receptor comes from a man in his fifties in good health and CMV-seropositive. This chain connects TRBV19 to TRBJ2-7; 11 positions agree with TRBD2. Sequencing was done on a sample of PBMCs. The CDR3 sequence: CASSIRGTSGNTYEQYF. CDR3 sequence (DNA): TGTGCCAGTAGTATAAGGGGGACTAGCGGAAACACCTACGAGCAGTACTTC. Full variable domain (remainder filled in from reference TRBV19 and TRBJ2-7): DGGITQSPKYLFRKEGQNVTLSCEQNLNHDAMYWYRQDPGQGLRLIYYSQIVNDFQKGDIAEGYSVSREKKESFPLTVTSAQKNPTAFYLCASSIRGTSGNTYEQYFGPGTRLTVT.